This T cell receptor (beta chain) was captured by sequencing in a study of shared clonotypes between healthy human individuals. The germline CDR1 and CDR2 sequences are MDHEN and SYDVKM. The CDR3 sequence is 15 residues long. Losses at the gene ends were 8 bases for V and 0 bases for J; bases not matched to a gene: 4. Sequencing used immunoSEQ multiplex PCR; TCRdb keeps in-frame clones, though not all of them. This sample has about 1.1 million clones, with approximately 78% found just once. This chain connects TRBV28 to TRBJ2-6; 7 bases fit TRBD1. The specimen sequenced was memory CD4+ T cells from PBMCs. Subset indicated: CD45RA-negative fraction. The TCR comes from a young man in good health. Some clones in this sample may be carry-over from other donors' samples. As DNA, the CDR3 is TGTGCCAGCGGGACAGTGATCTCTGGGGCCAACGTCCTGACTTTC. It specifies CASGTVISGANVLTF.